The 19 T cell receptor beta chains given below trace back to one sample, sequenced in a study of T cell changes during pregnancy in multiple sclerosis. The method was immunoSEQ multiplex PCR; TCRdb's version includes in-frame clones alone and lacks a portion of them. The table lists about 59,000 clones, 93% of them singletons, with about 2.6% in the top ten. The sequencing used CD8+ T cells from peripheral blood mononuclear cells, collected in the third trimester of pregnancy. The receptors originated from a female donor with multiple sclerosis, enrolled in a pregnancy study.

The CDR3 reads CASSSYEGWNTGELFF. In nucleotides, the CDR3 is TGTGCCAGCAGCTCGTACGAGGGCTGGAACACCGGGGAGCTGTTTTTT. The chain couples TRBV7-9 to TRBJ2-2; possible D gene TRBD2, 5 bases. This CDR3 spans 16 amino acids. Trimming stripped 4 bases from V and 1 base from J, with 13 bases between. Germline CDR1 reads SEHNR; CDR2 reads FQNEAQ (reference sequence).

The rearrangement uses TRBV19 and TRBJ2-7; 8 bases are a match to TRBD1. Trimming cost V 5 bases and J 2 bases; bases outside gene matches: 8. This CDR3 comprises 15 residues. From germline, CDR1 is LNHDA and CDR2 SQIVND (reference sequence). The CDR3, as DNA: TGTGCCAGTAGTTCCGGGACAGGACATCCCTACGAGCAGTACTTC. The encoded protein is CASSSGTGHPYEQYF.

This chain uses TRBV7-8 with TRBJ1-5; maybe TRBD1 (6 bases). Deletions cut 7 bases from V and 4 bases from J, with 14 bases between. Per germline, CDR1 SGHVS and CDR2 FQNEAQ. The CDR3 is made up of 14 amino acids. CDR3 nucleotides: TGTGCCAGCACCTTGGTTCAGGGGAATCAGCCCCAGCATTTT. It encodes CASTLVQGNQPQHF.

The chain uses TRBV11-2 and TRBJ1-1; 8 nucleotides align to TRBD1. Germline CDR1 and CDR2: SGHAT and FQNNGV. The CDR3 totals 15 residues. V shed 4 bases, J shed 3 bases, and the junction held 7 bases outside the gene matches. CDR3 in amino acids: CASSYDRGEYTEAFF. The CDR3 DNA sequence: TGTGCCAGCAGCTACGACAGGGGAGAGTACACTGAAGCTTTCTTT.

This chain uses TRBV7-9 with TRBJ2-1, with 7 bases matching TRBD1. Trimming took 5 bases from V and 1 from J; bases not matched to a gene: 5. CDR1 is SEHNR and CDR2 is FQNEAQ in the germline V gene (reference sequence). CDR3 length: 15 amino acids. CDR3 sequence: CASSPSGGSYNEQFF. The CDR3 DNA reads TGTGCCAGCAGCCCCTCAGGGGGTTCCTACAATGAGCAGTTCTTC.

V is TRBV14 and J is TRBJ1-2; D ambiguous. There are 13 residues in the CDR3. The germline CDR1 and CDR2 sequences are SGHDN and FVKESK. V shed 2 bases and J shed 8 bases, with 12 bases lying between them. Here the CDR3 reads CASSQYFGEGYTF. The CDR3 coding sequence is TGTGCCAGCAGCCAATACTTTGGGGAGGGCTACACCTTC.

The chain recombines TRBV27 with TRBJ2-1, with TRBD1 identical over 7 bases. CDR1 is MNHEY, CDR2 SMNVEV, per germline (reference sequence). With V trimmed by 3 bases and J by 8 bases, 4 bases remained unmatched. The CDR3 runs to 13 residues. The CDR3 nucleotides are TGTGCCAGCAGTTTGGGACAGAGGGATGAGCAGTTCTTC. Its translation: CASSLGQRDEQFF.

The chain is built from TRBV7-9 and TRBJ1-2; D might be TRBD1 (6 bases). The germline V gene encodes CDR1 SEHNR and CDR2 FQNEAQ (reference sequence). This CDR3 contains 17 residues. The V and J ends lost 5 bases and 4 bases respectively, with 23 bases between them. The CDR3 nucleotides are TGTGCCAGCAGCGGCCCGACAGGTGGAAAGAGAGGCTATGGCTACACCTTC. Translating gives CASSGPTGGKRGYGYTF.

The count of this clone is one. The V and J genes are TRBV27 and TRBJ2-1; D may be TRBD2 (5 bases). Germline CDR1 MNHEY, CDR2 SMNVEV (reference sequence). The ends were cut back, 5 bases at V and 8 bases at J, with 10 bases in the middle. This CDR3 has 12 residues. In nucleotides, the CDR3 is TGTGCCAGCAGTACCCGGACTGATGAGCAGTTCTTC. Translated, it gives CASSTRTDEQFF.

V gene TRBV10-1 combines with J gene TRBJ1-1; D may be TRBD1 (5 bases). There are 17 residues in the CDR3. The V end lost 3 bases, the J end lost 3 bases, and 20 bases lay between the germline ends. The germline gives CDR1 WNHNN, CDR2 SYGVQD (reference sequence). The CDR3 protein is CASSERAAPWGDTEAFF. The CDR3 DNA reads as TGCGCCAGCAGTGAAAGGGCAGCCCCTTGGGGGGACACTGAAGCTTTCTTT.

The chain recombines TRBV2 with TRBJ1-1; 11 bases fit TRBD1. The CDR3 runs to 16 residues. The J segment lost 5 bases and the V segment lost 9 bases, leaving 14 bases of the junction unmatched. Germline V lookup: CDR1 SNHLY, CDR2 FYNNEI. The CDR3 nucleotides are TGTGCCAGTTCAAACGGGGACAGGGGGTTTTGGACTGAAGCTTTCTTT. Translated, it gives CASSNGDRGFWTEAFF.

This clone occurred once. This rearrangement joins TRBV4-1 to TRBJ2-5; 12 nucleotides align to TRBD1. CDR3 size: 16 residues. Germline trimming cut 3 bases from V and 4 bases from J; bases unmatched to any gene: 6. Germline-derived CDR1 and CDR2 are MGHRA and YSYEKL. Written as DNA, the CDR3 is TGCGCCAGCAGCCATGGGACAGGGGGCTATGGAGAGACCCAGTACTTC. Its translation: CASSHGTGGYGETQYF.

The chain carries TRBV5-4 and TRBJ2-5, with D tentatively TRBD1 (5 bases). Germline CDR1 reads SGHNT; CDR2 reads YYREEE (reference sequence). The CDR3 totals 14 residues. V lost 2 bases and J 5 bases, leaving 13 bases between the germline ends. The DNA of the CDR3 is TGTGCCAGCAGCTTAAGGGTAAAGGGGGAGACCCAGTACTTC. Residues: CASSLRVKGETQYF.

The chain uses TRBV15 and TRBJ2-7; 10 positions match TRBD2. The CDR3 consists of 16 residues. V was pared by 0 bases and J by 7 bases, with 9 bases of the junction left unmatched. CDR1 is LNHNV and CDR2 is YYDKDF in the germline V gene (reference sequence). In DNA form, the CDR3 reads TGTGCCACCAGCAGAGATGGACTAGCGGATTCTCTTGAGCAGTACTTC. Amino acids: CATSRDGLADSLEQYF.

In this sample, this clone turned up once. The chain joins TRBV6-5 to TRBJ1-2; no firm D call. The V gene's germline CDR1 is MNHEY and CDR2 SVGAGI. V shed 0 bases and J shed 2 bases, with 4 bases lying between them. The CDR3 is made up of 13 amino acids. The chain's CDR3 is CASSYSSNYGYTF. DNA of the CDR3: TGTGCCAGCAGTTACTCGTCGAACTATGGCTACACCTTC.

The V and J genes are TRBV21-1 and TRBJ1-5; the listed D gene, TRBD1, was not tested against the DNA. TRBV21-1 is marked as a pseudogene. The CDR3 length is 16 residues. The CDR3 sequence: CASPRRGGQGGQPQHF. The CDR3 DNA follows: TGTGCCAGCCCTCGCAGAGGGGGACAGGGGGGACAGCCCCAGCATTTT.

This clone has only one observation. J is TRBJ1-5 and V is TRBV27; 7 positions agree with TRBD1. The CDR3 consists of 14 residues. The germline CDR1 and CDR2 sequences are MNHEY and SMNVEV (reference sequence). V shed 8 bases, J shed 1 base, and the junction held 5 bases outside the gene matches. For the CDR3, the DNA is TGTGCCAGCGGGACGACAGGGAGCAATCAGCCCCAGCATTTT. Translating gives CASGTTGSNQPQHF.

The chain carries TRBV27 and TRBJ1-1; D not certain. The CDR3 covers 13 residues. Germline V lookup: CDR1 MNHEY, CDR2 SMNVEV (reference sequence). V shed 5 bases and J shed 2 bases, with 9 bases lying between them. CDR3 amino acids: CASSALFNTEAFF. As DNA, the CDR3 is TGTGCCAGCAGTGCGCTATTCAACACTGAAGCTTTCTTT.

The V and J genes are TRBV5-1 and TRBJ2-3, with TRBD2 matching over 14 bases. This CDR3 contains 15 residues. The V segment lost 8 bases and the J segment 5 bases; nucleotides outside the gene matches: 7. From germline, CDR1 is SGHRS and CDR2 YFSETQ. CDR3 region: CASHTGTSGGDTQYF. CDR3 in DNA: TGCGCCAGTCATACCGGGACTAGCGGGGGAGATACGCAGTATTTT.